What follows are 18 T cell receptor beta chains derived from one specimen sequenced in a study of blood T cells in healthy people across ages. A second PCR of about 7 to 12 cycles used a sample-barcoded 5' primer and a J-beta primer mix. In TCRdb, the 5' RACE reads were re-called with MiXCR into one record per CDR3 protein. Of 1.2 million to 1.5 million distinct CDR3 sequences in the sample, roughly 40% were seen once. Sequencing used blood. The receptors here all came from a woman aged 18-29 years in good health.

This chain uses TRBV20-1 with TRBJ2-5, with 8 nucleotides matching TRBD1. V shed 4 bases, J shed 5 bases, and the junction held 6 bases outside the gene matches. Germline V gene data show CDR1 as DFQATT and CDR2 as SNEGSKA (reference sequence). This CDR3 has 13 amino acids. The CDR3, as DNA: TGCAGTGCTACAGGGGGCTGGGAGGAGACCCAGTACTTC. This sequence encodes CSATGGWEETQYF.

The chain couples TRBV7-9 to TRBJ1-5; no clear D. CDR3 length equals 14 residues. Germline loops: CDR1 SEHNR, CDR2 FQNEAQ (reference sequence). V was pared by 1 base and J by 4 bases, with 8 bases between. For the CDR3, the DNA is TGTGCCAGCAGCTTAGAAGTTCATAATCAGCCCCAGCATTTT. Protein sequence: CASSLEVHNQPQHF. Full variable domain (rest looked up from reference TRBV7-9 and TRBJ1-5): DTGVSQNPRHKITKRGQNVTFRCDPISEHNRLYWYRQTLGQGPEFLTYFQNEAQLEKSRLLSDRFSAERPKGSFSTLEIQRTEQGDSAMYLCASSLEVHNQPQHFGDGTRLSIL.

The chain employs TRBV12-3 or TRBV12-4 and TRBJ1-6, with D perhaps matching TRBD1 (6 bases). The germline V and J ends were trimmed by 4 bases and 5 bases, with 12 bases remaining between them. The CDR3 covers 15 residues. The CDR3 loop reads CASSYVDRDNSPLHF. Here the CDR3 DNA reads TGTGCCAGCAGTTACGTGGACAGAGATAATTCACCCCTCCACTTT.

V is TRBV20-1 and J is TRBJ2-3; 7 bases are shared with TRBD2. The V gene end was trimmed by 3 bases and the J gene end by 2 bases; junction bases not matched to a gene: 8. The CDR3 sequence is 15 residues long. The V gene's germline CDR1 is DFQATT and CDR2 SNEGSKA (reference sequence). CDR3 loop: CSASNAGEPTDTQYF. Here the CDR3 DNA reads TGCAGTGCTAGTAACGCGGGAGAGCCCACAGATACGCAGTATTTT.

This clonotype was counted a few times. This chain connects TRBV15 to TRBJ2-7; D gene unclear. CDR3 size: 14 residues. V lost 3 bases to trimming and J lost 0 bases, with 9 bases between them. Per the germline V gene, CDR1 is LNHNV and CDR2 is YYDKDF (reference sequence). This CDR3 is CATSRALSSYEQYF. The CDR3 region has the DNA TGTGCCACCAGCAGGGCACTAAGCTCCTACGAGCAGTACTTC.

The gene calls are TRBV20-1 and TRBJ2-3; D ambiguous. The V end was cut by 0 bases, the J end by 5 bases, with 6 bases between. CDR1 and CDR2 from the germline V gene are DFQATT and SNEGSKA (reference sequence). This CDR3 comprises 12 residues. CDR3 protein: CSARDQRDTQYF. The CDR3 DNA is TGCAGTGCTAGAGATCAAAGAGATACGCAGTATTTT.

V and J are TRBV29-1 and TRBJ2-1; TRBD1 matches at 9 bases. There are 13 residues in the CDR3. The germline V gene encodes CDR1 SQVTM and CDR2 ANQGSEA. The V and J ends lost 6 bases and 4 bases, in that order; junction bases with no gene match: 4. The CDR3: CSVRQGGYNEQFF. Here the CDR3 DNA reads TGCAGCGTAAGACAGGGGGGATACAATGAGCAGTTCTTC.

The chain joins TRBV10-3 to TRBJ2-1, with D perhaps matching TRBD2 (5 bases). The end of the DNA is better explained by TRBJ2-7, so the J call may be wrong. CDR3 length equals 13 residues. Germline loops: CDR1 ENHRY, CDR2 SYGVKD. CDR3 residues: CAISSGSYNEQYF. The CDR3 coding sequence is TGTGCCATCAGCAGCGGTTCCTACAATGAGCAGTACTTC.

Here the CDR3 reads CSASATGTGATYEQYF. In nucleotides, the CDR3 is TGCAGTGCTAGCGCCACCGGGACAGGGGCTACCTACGAGCAGTACTTC. The genes are TRBV20-1 and TRBJ2-7; 10 bases align to TRBD1. J gave up 2 bases and V 3 bases, and 10 bases lay outside the gene matches. The CDR3 spans 16 residues. The germline gives CDR1 DFQATT, CDR2 SNEGSKA (reference sequence).

The genes are TRBV20-1 and TRBJ2-4; D perhaps matches TRBD1 (6 bases). CDR1 and CDR2 (germline): DFQATT, SNEGSKA (reference sequence). CDR3 length equals 15 residues. The V gene lost 0 bases and the J gene lost 2 bases, with 11 bases spanning the gap. The CDR3 reads CSARDGQSSKNIQYF. CDR3 in DNA: TGCAGTGCTAGAGATGGACAGTCTTCCAAAAACATTCAGTACTTC.

At least ten counts were recorded for this clonotype. The gene calls are TRBV4-1 and TRBJ1-2; no clear D. V lost 1 base and J lost 2, with 14 bases in between. Germline assignment: CDR1 MGHRA and CDR2 YSYEKL. There are 16 residues in the CDR3. The CDR3 protein is CASSQGTHRGNYGYTF. In nucleotides, the CDR3 is TGCGCCAGCAGCCAAGGGACCCACCGCGGGAACTATGGCTACACCTTC.

V gene TRBV10-3 combines with J gene TRBJ2-7; 8 nucleotides line up with TRBD2. Germline V CDR1 and CDR2: ENHRY, SYGVKD. The CDR3 loop spans 12 amino acids. With V trimmed by 10 bases and J by 3 bases, 5 bases remained unmatched. CDR3 protein: CATRGGNYEQYF. The DNA for the CDR3 is TGTGCCACACGGGGGGGCAACTACGAGCAGTACTTC.

This clonotype turned up a few times. The V and J genes are TRBV4-1 and TRBJ1-5, with D possibly TRBD1 on 5 matching bases. V shed 0 bases and J shed 9 bases, with 12 bases lying between them. The CDR3 covers 14 residues. Looked up from germline, CDR1 is MGHRA and CDR2 is YSYEKL. CDR3 DNA sequence: TGCGCCAGCAGCCAAGAGGGGCTAACCCCGCCCCAGCATTTT. Its translation: CASSQEGLTPPQHF.

This clonotype was counted between two and nine times. The chain uses TRBV5-5 and TRBJ2-1; 11 bases fit TRBD1. The germline V gene encodes CDR1 SGHKS and CDR2 YYEKEE (reference sequence). This CDR3 comprises 17 residues. The V and J ends lost 6 bases and 0 bases, in that order; junction bases with no gene match: 8. The CDR3 coding sequence is TGTGCCAGCAAGGACAGGGGGCTGGAGATCTCCTACAATGAGCAGTTCTTC. Encoded protein: CASKDRGLEISYNEQFF. Filled out from reference TRBV5-5 and TRBJ2-1, the complete variable domain reads DAGVTQSPTHLIKTRGQQVTLRCSPISGHKSVSWYQQVLGQGPQFIFQYYEKEERGRGNFPDRFSARQFPNYSSELNVNALLLGDSALYLCASKDRGLEISYNEQFFGPGTRLTVL.

This clonotype appeared a single time. This sequence joins TRBV29-1 and TRBJ1-4; the D gene is possibly TRBD1 (6 bases). The CDR3 contains 14 residues. Germline V gene lookup returns CDR1 SQVTM and CDR2 ANQGSEA. The V and J ends lost 7 bases and 4 bases respectively, with 16 bases between them. The CDR3 bases are TGCAGCGCTAGGGGGTCAGACTATAATGAAAAACTGTTTTTT. Residues: CSARGSDYNEKLFF.

The CDR3: CASSYPGQGVDTQYF. Written as DNA, the CDR3 is TGTGCCAGCAGTTACCCGGGACAGGGGGTGGATACGCAGTATTTT. V usage is TRBV6-5 and J usage is TRBJ2-3, with 11 bases aligning to TRBD1. CDR1 MNHEY and CDR2 SVGAGI come from the germline V gene. The CDR3 has 15 amino acids. V lost 2 bases to trimming and J lost 6 bases; unmatched junction nucleotides: 4.

This clonotype was recorded a few times. The chain combines TRBV20-1 with TRBJ2-7; D may match TRBD1 or TRBD2 (5 bases each). The V gene's germline CDR1 is DFQATT and CDR2 SNEGSKA (reference sequence). V lost 2 bases to trimming and J lost 0 bases, with 8 bases between them. CDR3 length: 13 amino acids. The CDR3 here is CSARPGPSYEQYF. The CDR3, as DNA: TGCAGTGCTAGACCGGGACCCTCCTACGAGCAGTACTTC.

V usage is TRBV2 and J usage is TRBJ2-1; D might be TRBD2 (6 bases). Trimming removed 8 bases at V and 6 bases at J, with 11 bases between. The V gene's germline CDR1 is SNHLY and CDR2 FYNNEI. The CDR3 sequence is 12 residues long. The CDR3 region has the DNA TGTGCCAGCGGGGGGAAAGGCAATGAGCAGTTCTTC. Its translation is CASGGKGNEQFF. Supplemented by reference TRBV2 and TRBJ2-1, the full variable domain reads EPEVTQTPSHQVTQMGQEVILRCVPISNHLYFYWYRQILGQKVEFLVSFYNNEISEKSEIFDDQFSVERPDGSNFTLKIRSTKLEDSAMYFCASGGKGNEQFFGPGTRLTVL.